The 31 T cell receptor beta chains below all came from one sample that was sequenced in a study of control samples from healthy donors and cancer patients (dated by TCRdb to the early 2020s). Library generation was performed with the immunoSEQ multiplex PCR assay. This immuneACCESS table, as held by TCRdb, lists in-frame sequences with V and J called but not all clones. Of the missing ones, under half trace to an unresolved V gene in checked studies; the others have no known cause. The sample table holds approximately 140,000 clones, of which roughly nine tenths were seen once. Of the sample, about 7.9% is held by the ten largest clones. Sequencing was done on a sample of PBMCs. These receptors originate from a man aged 50 to 59 with head and neck cancer.

The chain is built from TRBV4-2 and TRBJ1-4; D is perhaps TRBD1 (6 bases). This CDR3 comprises 13 residues. The ends were cut back, 6 bases at V and 5 bases at J, with 10 bases in the middle. In germline, CDR1 is LGHNA, CDR2 YNFKEQ. CDR3 nucleotide sequence: TGTGCCAGCAGTCGAGGGGGGAATGAAAAACTGTTTTTT. Protein sequence: CASSRGGNEKLFF.

The chain employs TRBV2 and TRBJ1-2, with 8 bases matching TRBD1. The CDR3 loop spans 14 amino acids. V lost 6 bases to trimming and J lost 4 bases; unmatched junction nucleotides: 7. Germline V gene lookup returns CDR1 SNHLY and CDR2 FYNNEI. The CDR3 protein is CASRGTGDFYGYTF. CDR3 nucleotides: TGTGCCAGCAGGGGGACAGGAGATTTCTATGGCTACACCTTC. Full variable domain (remainder filled in from reference TRBV2 and TRBJ1-2): EPEVTQTPSHQVTQMGQEVILRCVPISNHLYFYWYRQILGQKVEFLVSFYNNEISEKSEIFDDQFSVERPDGSNFTLKIRSTKLEDSAMYFCASRGTGDFYGYTFGSGTRLTVV.

This chain links TRBV21-1 with TRBJ2-7; the table names TRBD1, a call not compared with the DNA. TRBV21-1 has pseudogene status. There are 17 residues in the CDR3. CDR3 residues: CASSKITRTGGLYEQYF. Here the CDR3 DNA reads TGTGCCAGCAGCAAAATTACTAGGACAGGGGGGTTGTACGAGCAGTACTTC.

V and J are TRBV24-1 and TRBJ1-1; the D gene is possibly TRBD1 (5 bases). The germline V gene encodes CDR1 KGHDR and CDR2 SFDVKD. The CDR3 loop spans 17 amino acids. Trimming removed 0 bases at V and 0 bases at J, with 13 bases between. For the CDR3, the DNA is TGTGCCACCAGTGATTTGATTTGGGGGGGGATGAACACTGAAGCTTTCTTT. Translating it yields CATSDLIWGGMNTEAFF.

The chain is built from TRBV19 and TRBJ2-2; 7 nucleotides match TRBD1. Looked up from germline, CDR1 is LNHDA and CDR2 is SQIVND (reference sequence). The CDR3 is 15 residues long. The V and J ends lost 5 bases and 4 bases, in that order; junction bases with no gene match: 7. The chain's CDR3 is CASSLHSGGTGELFF. CDR3 nucleotide sequence: TGTGCCAGTAGTCTCCACTCAGGGGGCACCGGGGAGCTGTTTTTT.

The gene calls are TRBV7-2 and TRBJ1-4; TRBD1 aligns across 7 bases. This CDR3 is built from 15 residues. The junction had 6 bases not matched to a gene; V was cut back by 3 bases and J by 5 bases. The germline CDR1 and CDR2 sequences are SGHTA and FQGNSA. This chain's CDR3 is CASSFQQGKNEKLFF. CDR3 in DNA: TGTGCCAGCAGCTTTCAACAGGGGAAAAATGAAAAACTGTTTTTT.

This clone occurred a few times. CDR3 loop: CASSVAVNTEAFF. In DNA form, the CDR3 reads TGTGCCAGCAGCGTAGCCGTGAACACTGAAGCTTTCTTT. The chain uses TRBV9 and TRBJ1-1; D is uncertain. V was cut by 0 bases and J by 0 bases, with 3 bases left in between. There are 13 residues in the CDR3. The germline CDR1 and CDR2 sequences are SGDLS and YYNGEE.

CDR3 in amino acids: CASSHPPGGENTEAFF. The CDR3 DNA reads TGTGCCAGCAGCCACCCCCCAGGGGGCGAAAACACTGAAGCTTTCTTT. This chain joins TRBV3-1 (or the pseudogene TRBV3-2) and TRBJ1-1; the match to TRBD1 covers 8 bases. Germline CDR1 LGHDT, CDR2 YNNKEL (reference sequence). V trimming: 3 bases; J trimming: 2 bases; junction bases outside the gene matches: 8. The CDR3 extends over 16 amino acids.

This rearrangement joins TRBV7-3 to TRBJ2-3; TRBD2 is a possible D gene (6 bases). The CDR3 has 15 amino acids. Germline V gene sequence: CDR1 SGHTA, CDR2 FQGTGA. V gave up 2 bases and J gave up 2 bases, with 11 bases separating them. The CDR3 bases are TGTGCCAGCAGCTTAGGACTAACGGTCACAGATACGCAGTATTTT. This encodes CASSLGLTVTDTQYF.

The rearrangement joins TRBV27 to TRBJ2-7, with D uncertain. CDR1 and CDR2 (germline): MNHEY, SMNVEV (reference sequence). V was clipped by 6 bases and J by 2 bases, with 8 bases between them. The CDR3 totals 12 residues. The CDR3 region has the DNA TGTGCCAGCAGAGACGGTACCTACGAGCAGTACTTC. It encodes CASRDGTYEQYF.

This sequence joins TRBV3-1 (or the pseudogene TRBV3-2) and TRBJ1-2; tentatively, D is TRBD1 (6 bases). Germline CDR1 LGHDT, CDR2 YNNKEL (reference sequence). The CDR3 spans 15 residues. V lost 0 bases and J 4 bases, leaving 12 bases between the germline ends. CDR3 amino acids: CASSQDFLRGYGYTF. CDR3 nucleotides: TGTGCCAGCAGCCAAGATTTCCTCAGGGGCTATGGCTACACCTTC.

This clone has just one count. The CDR3 sequence: CASSGLARSTDTQYF. Written as DNA, the CDR3 is TGTGCCAGCAGCGGACTAGCACGGAGCACAGATACGCAGTATTTT. This chain joins TRBV9 and TRBJ2-3, with 7 bases that match TRBD2. This CDR3 spans 15 amino acids. The germline CDR1 and CDR2 sequences are SGDLS and YYNGEE. V gave up 3 bases and J gave up 0 bases; unmatched junction bases: 4.

J is TRBJ1-5 and V is TRBV19; possible D gene TRBD1, 5 bases. The CDR3 loop spans 16 amino acids. Germline CDR1 and CDR2: LNHDA and SQIVND (reference sequence). V shed 6 bases and J shed 0 bases, with 15 bases lying between them. CDR3 sequence: CASSNDRAGSNQPQHF. The CDR3 DNA reads as TGTGCCAGTAGCAACGACAGAGCAGGTAGCAATCAGCCCCAGCATTTT.

V is TRBV7-9 and J is TRBJ2-5; 12 bases agree with TRBD1. V trimming: 5 bases; J trimming: 2 bases; junction bases outside the gene matches: 6. CDR1 is SEHNR and CDR2 is FQNEAQ in the germline V gene (reference sequence). The CDR3 is 16 amino acids. CDR3 loop: CASSPGTGGSQETQYF. The CDR3, as DNA: TGTGCCAGCAGCCCGGGGACAGGGGGCTCTCAAGAGACCCAGTACTTC.

The chain uses TRBV5-5 and TRBJ2-7; no reliable D call. The CDR3 covers 14 residues. With 1 base removed from V and 0 bases from J, the gap between germline ends came to 8 bases. Germline V CDR1 and CDR2: SGHKS, YYEKEE (reference sequence). The CDR3 protein is CASSLLGPSYEQYF. In DNA, the CDR3 is TGTGCCAGCAGCTTGTTAGGGCCCTCCTACGAGCAGTACTTC.

This clone was picked up a small number of times. This chain connects TRBV5-1 to TRBJ1-2; D is possibly TRBD1 (6 bases). The V end was cut by 4 bases, the J end by 4 bases, with 17 bases between. This CDR3 has 15 residues. The V gene's germline CDR1 is SGHRS and CDR2 YFSETQ. CDR3 amino acids: CASSPNRETGYGYTF. In nucleotides, the CDR3 is TGCGCCAGCAGCCCGAACAGGGAAACTGGCTATGGCTACACCTTC.

This clone was counted a few times. V gene TRBV6-5 combines with J gene TRBJ2-7, with a tentative D call TRBD1 (5 bases). This CDR3 region has 14 residues. V lost 8 bases to trimming and J lost 2 bases, with 16 bases between them. From germline, CDR1 is MNHEY and CDR2 SVGAGI. CDR3: CASLASLGAYEQYF. CDR3 DNA: TGTGCCAGCCTCGCGAGTTTAGGGGCCTACGAGCAGTACTTC.

The chain couples TRBV27 to TRBJ2-1; a possible D gene is TRBD1 (6 bases). With 6 bases removed from V and 9 bases from J, the gap between germline ends came to 15 bases. The CDR3 is made up of 13 amino acids. Per the germline V gene, CDR1 is MNHEY and CDR2 is SMNVEV (reference sequence). The CDR3 region is CASRGGLGGEQFF. CDR3 sequence (DNA): TGTGCCAGCAGGGGCGGCCTAGGGGGTGAGCAGTTCTTC.

This clone was detected only once. V gene TRBV3-1 (or the pseudogene TRBV3-2) combines with J gene TRBJ1-1; no reliable D call. Between the trimmed V and J ends, which lost 1 base and 0 bases, there was a span of 6 bases. This CDR3 has 14 residues. Germline loops: CDR1 LGHDT, CDR2 YNNKEL (reference sequence). The CDR3 sequence: CASSQVPMNTEAFF. CDR3 bases: TGTGCCAGCAGCCAAGTTCCAATGAACACTGAAGCTTTCTTT.

The chain has TRBV10-1 and TRBJ1-3; no clear D. The CDR3 is made up of 15 amino acids. V lost 3 bases, J lost 0 bases, and 9 bases lay in between. CDR1 is WNHNN and CDR2 is SYGVQD in the germline V gene (reference sequence). The CDR3 DNA reads as TGCGCCAGCAGTGATGACGGACTCTCTGGAAACACCATATATTTT. Translating gives CASSDDGLSGNTIYF.

The chain joins TRBV19 to TRBJ2-1; 8 bases fit TRBD2. Germline V gene sequence: CDR1 LNHDA, CDR2 SQIVND (reference sequence). The CDR3 is 16 residues long. J gave up 0 bases and V 5 bases, and 6 bases lay outside the gene matches. Written as DNA, the CDR3 is TGTGCCAGTAGTTTAGTAGCGGGGTCCTCCTACAATGAGCAGTTCTTC. The encoded protein is CASSLVAGSSYNEQFF.

The chain couples TRBV28 to TRBJ2-7, with no clear D. This CDR3 region has 14 residues. The V gene lost 0 bases and the J gene lost 0 bases, with 6 bases spanning the gap. Germline V CDR1 and CDR2: MDHEN, SYDVKM. As DNA, the CDR3 is TGTGCCAGCAGTTTATGGGAAAGCTCCTACGAGCAGTACTTC. Translated, it gives CASSLWESSYEQYF.

J is TRBJ1-1 and V is TRBV15; no clear D gene. Germline CDR1 LNHNV, CDR2 YYDKDF (reference sequence). This CDR3 comprises 15 residues. The germline V and J ends were trimmed by 0 bases and 3 bases, with 11 bases remaining between them. The CDR3: CATSRDSELYTEAFF. As DNA, the CDR3 is TGTGCCACCAGCAGAGATAGCGAGCTCTACACTGAAGCTTTCTTT.

This chain joins TRBV9 and TRBJ2-1; D is ambiguous. V lost 3 bases to trimming and J lost 7 bases, with 11 bases between them. The V gene's germline CDR1 is SGDLS and CDR2 YYNGEE. CDR3 length: 13 residues. The CDR3, as DNA: TGTGCCAGCAGCGCCCTGGGCAAGAATGAGCAGTTCTTC. Translated: CASSALGKNEQFF.

The chain's CDR3 is CASSGRGRLYEQYF. CDR3 nucleotide sequence: TGTGCCAGCAGCGGCAGGGGTCGATTGTACGAGCAGTACTTC. The chain is built from TRBV2 and TRBJ2-7; D is perhaps TRBD1 (6 bases). V dropped 6 bases and J dropped 4 bases, with 16 bases sitting between them. The germline CDR1 and CDR2 sequences are SNHLY and FYNNEI. This CDR3 has 14 amino acids.

This clone has more than one count but fewer than ten. This chain links TRBV6-2 or TRBV6-3 with TRBJ1-1; a possible D gene is TRBD1 (5 bases). The CDR3 has 14 amino acids. Germline V lookup: CDR1 MNHEY, CDR2 SVGEGT. Deletions cut 2 bases from V and 4 bases from J, with 11 bases between. In nucleotides, the CDR3 is TGTGCCAGCAGTTACAGTCTGGGGGGCACTGAAGCTTTCTTT. It is translated as CASSYSLGGTEAFF.

Comment on this clone: Because the CDR3's place on the DNA is in doubt, the DNA is left out and the CDR3 is given as listed by TCRdb. This chain joins TRBV2 and TRBJ1-2; the table calls TRBD1, which could not be checked here. From germline, CDR1 is SNHLY and CDR2 FYNNEI. The CDR3 has 13 amino acids, counting both end residues. The CDR3 protein is CASILDREGGYTF.

The rearrangement links TRBV5-1 to TRBJ1-1, with D unclear. Trimming took 6 bases from V and 0 from J, leaving 12 bases between them. The CDR3 runs to 14 residues. Germline CDR1 and CDR2: SGHRS and YFSETQ. CDR3 amino acids: CASTPQGMNTEAFF. In DNA form, the CDR3 reads TGCGCCAGCACGCCCCAAGGGATGAACACTGAAGCTTTCTTT.

V gene TRBV6-6 combines with J gene TRBJ2-2, with TRBD1 identical over 7 bases. CDR1 and CDR2 from the germline V gene are MNHNY and SVGAGI (reference sequence). This CDR3 region has 14 residues. Trimming at V came to 4 bases and at J to 1 base, leaving 0 bases not matched to a gene. DNA of the CDR3: TGTGCCAGCAGTTCAGGGGGGAACACCGGGGAGCTGTTTTTT. Encoded protein: CASSSGGNTGELFF.

The J gene is TRBJ2-2, the V gene TRBV4-1, with 8 bases aligning to TRBD2. The CDR3 covers 19 residues. Per the germline V gene, CDR1 is MGHRA and CDR2 is YSYEKL. V was clipped by 3 bases and J by 7 bases; unmatched bases: 19. CDR3 nucleotide sequence: TGCGCCAGCAGCCACCAAGGGGTCATTGGCGGGGGGTATGTCGGGGAGCTGTTTTTT. Amino acid sequence: CASSHQGVIGGGYVGELFF.

V usage is TRBV30 and J usage is TRBJ2-1; either TRBD1 or TRBD2 may supply D (5 bases each). Looked up from germline, CDR1 is GTSNPN and CDR2 is SVGIG (reference sequence). V shed 0 bases and J shed 8 bases, with 8 bases lying between them. This CDR3 has 12 amino acids. CDR3 loop: CAWSVVGDEQFF. DNA of the CDR3: TGTGCCTGGAGTGTAGTGGGGGATGAGCAGTTCTTC. The entire variable domain, with the rest obtained from reference TRBV30 and TRBJ2-1, is as follows: SQTIHQWPATLVQPVGSPLSLECTVEGTSNPNLYWYRQAAGRGLQLLFYSVGIGQISSEVPQNLSASRPQDRQFILSSKKLLLSDSGFYLCAWSVVGDEQFFGPGTRLTVL.